This entry features one T cell receptor beta chain sequence. Its antigen remains unidentified. This entry belongs to a study of T-cell reconstitution after alpha-beta-depleted transplantation in children. The study, taken as a whole, reports: At day 60, the high TCRbeta diversity found in some patients originated from recipient T cells and thymic progenitors that had survived. One year post-transplant, T-cell counts and diversity were largely derived from T cells produced anew. Approximately two months post-transplant, alpha-beta T cells reportedly originated from several hundred expanded graft clones.

J gave up 8 bases and V 5 bases, and 12 bases lay outside the gene matches. This CDR3 is built from 16 residues. Looked up from germline, CDR1 is SGHVS and CDR2 is FNYEAQ. Unique molecular identifiers were incorporated during preparation of the TCRbeta library. TCRdb reanalysed the PCR reads using MiXCR and keeps one entry per CDR3 protein. The table lists around 800,000 distinct CDR3 sequences, 15% to 20% of them singletons, with approximately 5% in the top ten. The TCR comes from a male patient younger than 18 who had a stem cell transplant for acute lymphoblastic leukemia, so the T cells may come from the graft donor. The rearrangement joins TRBV7-6 to TRBJ1-4; 9 nucleotides agree with TRBD1. Source: PBMCs, mostly from graft donor cells, taken 360 days after TCRalphabeta/CD19-depleted stem cell transplant. The CDR3 reads CASSPMGTGSSEKLFF. The CDR3 DNA sequence: TGTGCCAGCAGCCCTATGGGGACAGGGAGTAGCGAAAAACTGTTTTTT. Complete variable domain (other parts from reference TRBV7-6 and TRBJ1-4): GAGVSQSPRYKVTKRGQDVALRCDPISGHVSLYWYRQALGQGPEFLTYFNYEAQQDKSGLPNDRFSAERPEGSISTLTIQRTEQRDSAMYRCASSPMGTGSSEKLFFGSGTQLSVL.